The present TCR beta chain was sequenced within a study of T cells in narcolepsy. Study-level findings and limits: Some memory CD4+ repertoires had no autoreactive clone sequences.

Germline V gives CDR1 SGHTA, CDR2 FQGNSA. With 4 bases removed from V and 10 bases from J, the gap between germline ends came to 23 bases. The CDR3 loop spans 16 amino acids. Worth noting for this clone: Its antigen remains unidentified.

Sequencing was performed with immunoSEQ multiplex PCR; in TCRdb, only in-frame clones are kept and a portion is missing. The table has tens of thousands of clones, 75% to 90% seen once. The source material was CD45RA- memory CD4+ T cells from PBMCs. This TCR was recovered from a human donor with narcolepsy. This chain uses TRBV7-2 with TRBJ2-1, with D possibly TRBD2 on 7 matching bases. The CDR3 region is CASSSGVGGPLDEQFF. CDR3 sequence (DNA): TGTGCCAGCAGCTCAGGGGTGGGAGGGCCGTTGGACGAGCAGTTCTTC.